This passage covers 28 T cell receptor beta chains from one sample sequenced in a study of CD8 T cells in Susac syndrome. Random hexamers primed reverse transcription of about 0.5 to 1 ug RNA. TCRdb reprocessed the immunoSEQ multiplex PCR reads via MiXCR and lists one record per CDR3 protein. Found here are some 190,000 distinct CDR3 sequences, nearly 97% of them singletons; the top ten hold roughly 0.095%. Sequenced input: CD4+ T cells from PBMCs. The receptors originated from a human donor with multiple sclerosis.

The gene calls are TRBV10-3 and TRBJ2-7, with 8 bases identical to TRBD1. The junction had 6 bases not matched to a gene; V was cut back by 6 bases and J by 2 bases. The V gene's germline CDR1 is ENHRY and CDR2 SYGVKD. CDR3 size: 14 residues. The CDR3: CAIRQTGAPYEQYF. CDR3 coding DNA: TGTGCCATCAGACAGACAGGGGCACCCTACGAGCAGTACTTC.

The chain combines TRBV30 with TRBJ1-6; maybe TRBD1 (5 bases). Per germline, CDR1 GTSNPN and CDR2 SVGIG (reference sequence). The CDR3 runs to 14 residues. V was clipped by 4 bases and J by 5 bases, with 12 bases between them. The CDR3 spells CAWTVAGNNSPLHF. CDR3 nucleotides: TGTGCCTGGACAGTAGCAGGGAATAATTCACCCCTCCACTTT.

This chain joins TRBV12-3 or TRBV12-4 and TRBJ2-5, with TRBD2 identical over 10 bases. Trimming removed 3 bases from V and 4 bases from J; junction bases left unmatched: 5. The CDR3 contains 15 residues. The CDR3 region is CASSFRTSGGETQYF. CDR3 sequence (DNA): TGTGCCAGCAGTTTTCGGACTAGCGGAGGAGAGACCCAGTACTTC.

The chain combines TRBV7-2 with TRBJ1-2; the D is unclear. The germline V and J ends were trimmed by 1 base and 7 bases, with 10 bases remaining between them. The CDR3 has 13 residues. Germline CDR1 SGHTA, CDR2 FQGNSA. The CDR3 here is CASSLEGPFGYTF. The CDR3 nucleotides are TGTGCCAGCAGCTTAGAGGGTCCGTTTGGCTACACCTTC.

In this sample, this clonotype turned up once. The chain is built from TRBV7-8 and TRBJ2-3; D is unresolved. The CDR3 loop spans 16 amino acids. The germline V and J ends were trimmed by 8 bases and 1 base, with 19 bases remaining between them. Germline values: CDR1 SGHVS, CDR2 FQNEAQ. CDR3 amino acids: CASGQIGALRTDTQYF. In nucleotides, the CDR3 is TGTGCCAGCGGTCAGATCGGTGCCCTTCGCACAGATACGCAGTATTTT.

The chain has TRBV9 and TRBJ2-7; 9 bases fit TRBD1. This CDR3 region has 16 residues. V trimming: 4 bases; J trimming: 1 base; junction bases outside the gene matches: 9. Germline V gives CDR1 SGDLS, CDR2 YYNGEE. CDR3 region: CASSPPSGTGSYEQYF. CDR3 in DNA: TGTGCCAGCAGCCCCCCCTCCGGGACAGGGTCCTACGAGCAGTACTTC.

The DNA of the CDR3 is TGCAGCGCCCACCTACAGGGATATGGCTACACCTTC. This translates into CSAHLQGYGYTF. The V gene is TRBV29-1, the J gene TRBJ1-2, with a possible D match to TRBD1 (6 bases). The germline V and J ends were trimmed by 7 bases and 5 bases, with 14 bases remaining between them. This CDR3 has 12 amino acids. Looked up from germline, CDR1 is SQVTM and CDR2 is ANQGSEA.

With regard to this clonotype: One end of the junction is discordant with germline, which a read error may explain. The CDR3 DNA is TGTGCCAGCAGTTACAGCAGGGATAAGGCATCCCCTCTCTTC. This translates into CASSYSRDKASPLF. V and J are TRBV6-2 or TRBV6-3 and TRBJ2-4, with D perhaps matching TRBD1 (5 bases). The germline gives CDR1 MNHEY, CDR2 SVGEGT. The CDR3 loop spans 14 amino acids.

This clonotype was found once. The chain combines TRBV18 with TRBJ1-2; TRBD1 matches at 8 bases. The CDR3 has 15 amino acids. V was clipped by 1 base and J by 7 bases; unmatched bases: 8. Germline-derived CDR1 and CDR2 are KGHSH and LQKENI. The CDR3 bases are TGTGCCAGCTCACCACGAGGCGGACAGGGAGGTGGCTACACCTTC. Translating it yields CASSPRGGQGGGYTF.

This clonotype was detected only once. The chain is built from TRBV7-2 and TRBJ1-5, with a possible D match to TRBD1 (5 bases). Trimming took 4 bases from V and 7 from J, leaving 17 bases between them. The length of the CDR3 is 15 residues. Germline CDR1 reads SGHTA; CDR2 reads FQGNSA. The DNA for the CDR3 is TGTGCCAGCAGCTCCTCCCGGGGGGGATACCAGCCCCAGCATTTT. Its translation: CASSSSRGGYQPQHF.

The chain combines TRBV6-5 with TRBJ1-5; D is unclear. The V end was cut by 0 bases, the J end by 0 bases, with 6 bases between. The CDR3 consists of 15 residues. Germline V lookup: CDR1 MNHEY, CDR2 SVGAGI. CDR3: CASSYSASSNQPQHF. DNA for the CDR3: TGTGCCAGCAGTTACTCAGCCTCTAGCAATCAGCCCCAGCATTTT.

The CDR3 DNA is TGCAGTGCCGAAGGACTAGCGGGGGCCCTCGAAGAGACCCAGTACTTC. Protein sequence: CSAEGLAGALEETQYF. V gene TRBV20-1 combines with J gene TRBJ2-5, with 13 bases fitting TRBD2. The CDR3 is 16 amino acids. The germline V gene encodes CDR1 DFQATT and CDR2 SNEGSKA (reference sequence). The trim removed 6 bases at V and 3 bases at J, leaving 10 bases unmatched.

This clonotype showed up just once. This chain connects TRBV4-2 to TRBJ2-7; D gene unclear. This CDR3 is 13 amino acids long. The germline V and J ends were trimmed by 0 bases and 0 bases, with 3 bases remaining between them. Germline V gene sequence: CDR1 LGHNA, CDR2 YNFKEQ. The CDR3 spells CASSQDYSYEQYF. The CDR3 DNA follows: TGTGCCAGCAGCCAAGACTACTCCTACGAGCAGTACTTC.

This clonotype was seen a single time. The V and J genes are TRBV30 and TRBJ2-3; D is ambiguous. Germline V gene data show CDR1 as GTSNPN and CDR2 as SVGIG (reference sequence). V was clipped by 0 bases and J by 12 bases, with 16 bases between them. The CDR3 sequence is 13 residues long. CDR3 protein: CAWSVQGLIVQYF. CDR3 sequence (DNA): TGTGCCTGGAGTGTACAAGGGTTGATAGTACAGTATTTT. Using reference TRBV30 and TRBJ2-3 for the parts outside the CDR3, the full variable domain is SQTIHQWPATLVQPVGSPLSLECTVEGTSNPNLYWYRQAAGRGLQLLFYSVGIGQISSEVPQNLSASRPQDRQFILSSKKLLLSDSGFYLCAWSVQGLIVQYFGPGTRLTVL.

V usage is TRBV7-2 and J usage is TRBJ2-5, with 12 bases aligning to TRBD2. Germline loops: CDR1 SGHTA, CDR2 FQGNSA. V lost 3 bases, J lost 13 bases, and 15 bases stayed unmatched. CDR3 length equals 16 residues. The CDR3 region is CASSFPRASGGAHLYF. The CDR3 region has the DNA TGTGCCAGCAGCTTCCCTCGGGCTAGCGGGGGGGCTCACCTGTACTTC.

The chain is built from TRBV30 and TRBJ2-2; 10 bases fit TRBD2. This CDR3 is built from 14 residues. V trimming: 0 bases; J trimming: 5 bases; junction bases outside the gene matches: 0. Germline V lookup: CDR1 GTSNPN, CDR2 SVGIG (reference sequence). This CDR3 reads CAWSVLAGTGELFF. The DNA for the CDR3 is TGTGCCTGGAGTGTACTAGCGGGGACCGGGGAGCTGTTTTTT.

The chain has TRBV20-1 and TRBJ1-1; D gene unclear. The germline V and J ends were trimmed by 3 bases and 11 bases, with 10 bases remaining between them. The CDR3 has 10 residues. Germline CDR1 reads DFQATT; CDR2 reads SNEGSKA (reference sequence). The CDR3 protein is CSARAGVAFF. CDR3 DNA sequence: TGCAGTGCTAGGGCTGGTGTCGCTTTCTTT.

For the CDR3, the DNA is TGTGCCAGCAGTTCCCTTCGGACAGGCTCTTGGGGCTACACCTTC. It specifies CASSSLRTGSWGYTF. This chain joins TRBV12-3 or TRBV12-4 and TRBJ1-2; 7 bases agree with TRBD1. The CDR3 is 15 amino acids. The V gene end was trimmed by 4 bases and the J gene end by 8 bases; junction bases not matched to a gene: 13.

This rearrangement joins TRBV12-3 or TRBV12-4 to TRBJ1-1, with D maybe TRBD1 (6 bases). The CDR3 length is 15 residues. Trimming took 2 bases from V and 4 from J, leaving 14 bases between them. The CDR3 spells CASSLMSGAGTEAFF. Here the CDR3 DNA reads TGTGCCAGCAGTTTAATGTCGGGGGCCGGCACTGAAGCTTTCTTT.

V gene TRBV20-1 combines with J gene TRBJ2-7; D is ambiguous. This CDR3 comprises 11 residues. Trimming left V 6 bases short and J 2 bases short, with 8 bases between. Germline V CDR1 and CDR2: DFQATT, SNEGSKA (reference sequence). The CDR3 is CSARQTYEQYF. CDR3 DNA: TGCAGTGCCCGACAAACCTACGAGCAGTACTTC.

This chain uses TRBV9 with TRBJ1-6; perhaps TRBD1 as D (6 bases). The CDR3 has 17 amino acids. Per germline, CDR1 SGDLS and CDR2 YYNGEE. V lost 4 bases and J 2 bases, leaving 16 bases between the germline ends. DNA of the CDR3: TGTGCCAGCAGCCCTGGGGCCGGGGGCGCCTATAATTCACCCCTCCACTTT. Its translation is CASSPGAGGAYNSPLHF.

The chain carries TRBV4-2 and TRBJ1-2; possible D gene TRBD1, 5 bases. Germline CDR1 is LGHNA and CDR2 is YNFKEQ. CDR3 length: 14 amino acids. V dropped 0 bases and J dropped 4 bases, with 9 bases sitting between them. CDR3 region: CASSQDFQGYGYTF. For the CDR3, the DNA is TGTGCCAGCAGCCAAGATTTCCAGGGCTATGGCTACACCTTC.

V gene TRBV5-6 combines with J gene TRBJ1-6, with D unresolved. Germline lookup yields CDR1 SGHDT and CDR2 YYEEEE. Trimming removed 1 base at V and 12 bases at J, with 11 bases between. This CDR3 is built from 13 residues. The CDR3 sequence: CASSLTTGEPLHF. The CDR3 coding sequence is TGTGCCAGCAGCTTGACGACCGGGGAACCCCTCCACTTT.

This clonotype was seen a single time. The chain joins TRBV23-1 to TRBJ1-5, with 9 nucleotides matching TRBD1. TRBV23-1 is an ORF; its function is uncertain. CDR3 length: 15 amino acids. The V and J ends lost 3 bases and 4 bases, in that order; junction bases with no gene match: 4. The CDR3 spells CASSHGTGPNQPQHF. In DNA, the CDR3 is TGCGCCAGCAGTCATGGGACAGGGCCTAATCAGCCCCAGCATTTT.

The chain joins TRBV4-1 to TRBJ1-2, with TRBD1 matching over 7 bases. CDR1 is MGHRA, CDR2 YSYEKL, per germline. CDR3 length: 17 amino acids. V shed 2 bases and J 8 bases; nucleotides not matched to a gene: 17. The CDR3 DNA is TGCGCCAGCAGCCAACGCATGGGTGGTGACAGGGCCAGAGGCTACACCTTC. It specifies CASSQRMGGDRARGYTF.

This clonotype showed up just once. The V call is TRBV3-1, the J call TRBJ2-5, with 7 bases that match TRBD1. This CDR3 spans 13 amino acids. CDR1 LGHDT and CDR2 YNNKEL come from the germline V gene (reference sequence). After removal of 4 bases from V and 3 bases from J, the junction contained 2 bases not matched to a gene. CDR3 residues: CASSPTGKETQYF. In DNA form, the CDR3 reads TGTGCCAGCAGCCCGACAGGGAAAGAGACCCAGTACTTC.

This chain joins TRBV7-9 and TRBJ1-4; D might be TRBD1 (5 bases). V lost 0 bases, J lost 4 bases, and 18 bases lay in between. CDR1 and CDR2 (germline): SEHNR, FQNEAQ (reference sequence). CDR3 length: 18 amino acids. The CDR3 DNA is TGTGCCAGCAGCTTAGCGGAGGTGGGGACCCGGGGTAATGAAAAACTGTTTTTT. As protein: CASSLAEVGTRGNEKLFF. Variable domain in full (rest from reference TRBV7-9 and TRBJ1-4): DTGVSQNPRHKITKRGQNVTFRCDPISEHNRLYWYRQTLGQGPEFLTYFQNEAQLEKSRLLSDRFSAERPKGSFSTLEIQRTEQGDSAMYLCASSLAEVGTRGNEKLFFGSGTQLSVL.

This clonotype was counted once. The chain employs TRBV14 and TRBJ1-4; perhaps TRBD1 as D (6 bases). V lost 1 base to trimming and J lost 3 bases, with 12 bases between them. The CDR3 is 16 amino acids. Germline lookup yields CDR1 SGHDN and CDR2 FVKESK. The CDR3 sequence: CASSQATGSPNEKLFF. CDR3 DNA sequence: TGTGCCAGCAGCCAAGCTACAGGGAGCCCTAATGAAAAACTGTTTTTT.